Following are 21 T cell receptor beta chains from one sample sequenced in a study of Graves' ophthalmopathy and Graves' hyperthyroidism. RNA transcripts yielded amplified TCR beta CDR3 regions. An opening RT-PCR round employed HTBI primers and preceded a second-round multiplex PCR. One entry per CDR3 protein, called by TCRdb with MiXCR from the multiplex PCR reads. The sample has around 590,000 distinct CDR3 sequences, 35% to 40% seen once. The sequencing input was peripheral blood or thyroid tissue (not recorded which). The receptors here all came from an adult man with Graves' hyperthyroidism.

This clonotype appeared a few times. The V and J genes are TRBV7-9 and TRBJ2-5, with D possibly being TRBD1 (5 bases). The tail of the sequence fits TRBJ2-1 better, so the J call may be wrong. The CDR3 extends over 17 amino acids. Germline V gene lookup returns CDR1 SEHNR and CDR2 FQNEAQ (reference sequence). The CDR3 is CASSLAPQGLADNEQFF. CDR3 sequence (DNA): TGTGCCAGCAGCTTAGCGCCCCAGGGCTTGGCCGACAATGAGCAGTTCTTC.

Many counts were recorded for this clonotype. In DNA, the CDR3 is TGCGCCAGCAGCCAAGGATTCAGGTCGGACTACGAGCAGTACTTC. Protein product: CASSQGFRSDYEQYF. The chain combines TRBV4-1 with TRBJ2-7; unclear D gene. The CDR3 runs to 15 residues. Per germline, CDR1 MGHRA and CDR2 YSYEKL. V gave up 1 base and J gave up 3 bases, with 13 bases separating them.

This clonotype was found many times. The chain combines TRBV11-2 with TRBJ2-7; possibly TRBD2 for D (9 bases). The length of the CDR3 is 18 residues. V lost 5 bases and J lost 4, with 27 bases in between. Germline CDR1 reads SGHAT; CDR2 reads FQNNGV. Written as DNA, the CDR3 is TGTGCCAGCAGCCTAACAGGGGGGGCCCGACTAGCGGAGTACGAGCAGTACTTC. Translating gives CASSLTGGARLAEYEQYF. The full variable domain, in which reference TRBV11-2 and TRBJ2-7 provide the parts outside the CDR3, is EAGVAQSPRYKIIEKRQSVAFWCNPISGHATLYWYQQILGQGPKLLIQFQNNGVVDDSQLPKDRFSAERLKGVDSTLKIQPAKLEDSAVYLCASSLTGGARLAEYEQYFGPGTRLTVT.

This clonotype was detected many times. The junction differs from germline at one of its ends, possibly a read error. This sequence joins TRBV20-1 and TRBJ2-7; 7 nucleotides agree with TRBD1. The CDR3 loop spans 13 amino acids. Germline CDR1 DFQATT, CDR2 SNEGSKA (reference sequence). This CDR3 reads CSAREGGSDEQYF. The CDR3 DNA sequence: TGCAGTGCTAGAGAAGGGGGCTCCGACGAGCAGTACTTC.

The chain has TRBV10-3 and TRBJ1-3, with D uncertain. Germline V gene data show CDR1 as ENHRY and CDR2 as SYGVKD. This CDR3 spans 15 amino acids. Trimming took off 3 bases at V and 6 bases at J, with 15 bases between the two ends. The CDR3, as DNA: TGTGCCATCAGTGAAGGAGGGTCTAATGAAAACACCATATATTTT. Its protein product is CAISEGGSNENTIYF.

The V and J genes are TRBV20-1 and TRBJ2-7, with 7 positions matching TRBD2. The end of the DNA is better explained by TRBJ2-1, so the J call may be wrong. This CDR3 is built from 14 residues. In germline, CDR1 is DFQATT, CDR2 SNEGSKA (reference sequence). Here the CDR3 DNA reads TGCAGTGCTAAGGGACTAATCGTTGGGTGGGAGCAGTTCTTC. Translating it yields CSAKGLIVGWEQFF.

This clonotype was recorded many times. The chain links TRBV24-1 to TRBJ2-7, with D possibly matching TRBD1 (6 bases). This CDR3 contains 16 residues. V lost 4 bases to trimming and J lost 3 bases, with 18 bases between them. Germline lookup yields CDR1 KGHDR and CDR2 SFDVKD. CDR3 protein: CATSDPSGEKSYEQYF. In nucleotides, the CDR3 is TGTGCCACCAGTGACCCCTCAGGGGAAAAGAGCTACGAGCAGTACTTC.

This chain links TRBV5-1 with TRBJ2-2; no reliable D call. V was cut by 4 bases and J by 7 bases, with 2 bases left in between. The germline gives CDR1 SGHRS, CDR2 YFSETQ. CDR3 length: 10 amino acids. CDR3 amino acids: CASSNGELFF. The CDR3 DNA sequence: TGCGCCAGCAGCAACGGGGAGCTGTTTTTT.

This chain joins TRBV29-1 and TRBJ2-5, with 8 bases that match TRBD1. This CDR3 spans 13 amino acids. J gave up 9 bases and V 0 bases, and 6 bases lay outside the gene matches. The germline CDR1 and CDR2 sequences are SQVTM and ANQGSEA. Here the CDR3 reads CSVEDWQGAAQYF. The CDR3 DNA is TGCAGCGTTGAAGATTGGCAGGGGGCGGCCCAGTACTTC. The full variable domain, its missing parts supplied by reference TRBV29-1 and TRBJ2-5, is SAVISQKPSRDICQRGTSLTIQCQVDSQVTMMFWYRQQPGQSLTLIATANQGSEATYESGFVIDKFPISRPNLTFSTLTVSNMSPEDSSIYLCSVEDWQGAAQYFGPGTRLLVL.

This clonotype was detected ten times or more. V and J are TRBV4-1 and TRBJ2-5; maybe TRBD2 (5 bases). This CDR3 region has 16 residues. Trimming shortened V by 0 bases and J by 7 bases, and 18 bases separated the two germline ends. In germline, CDR1 is MGHRA, CDR2 YSYEKL. As DNA, the CDR3 is TGCGCCAGCAGCCAAGAGGAGGACCGACGCTTATGGACCCAGTACTTC. It specifies CASSQEEDRRLWTQYF.

This clonotype was counted at least ten times. V and J are TRBV2 and TRBJ2-7, with D hard to call. The germline CDR1 and CDR2 sequences are SNHLY and FYNNEI. V lost 6 bases, J lost 0 bases, and 9 bases lay in between. The CDR3 runs to 13 residues. The CDR3 here is CASSVTDSYEQYF. As DNA, the CDR3 is TGTGCCAGCAGCGTCACCGACTCCTACGAGCAGTACTTC.

This clonotype was recorded once. This clone may be a read error of a much larger clone one base away. The chain carries TRBV10-3 and TRBJ1-5; D remains unclear. CDR3 length equals 16 residues. Germline lookup yields CDR1 ENHRY and CDR2 SYGVKD. The CDR3 loop is CASSYSVGSSNQPQHF. The DNA of the CDR3 is TGTGCCAGCAGTTACAGTGTGGGTAGTAGCAATCAGCCCCAGCATTTT.

In this sample, this clonotype turned up many times. The rearrangement joins TRBV25-1 to TRBJ2-7, with D tentatively TRBD2 (6 bases). CDR3 length: 12 amino acids. Germline loops: CDR1 MGHDK, CDR2 SYGVNS. Trimming removed 6 bases at V and 6 bases at J, with 12 bases between. The CDR3 bases are TGTGCCAGCAGAGCGGGTATGAGCGAGCAGTACTTC. This encodes CASRAGMSEQYF.

The chain links TRBV3-1 to TRBJ2-7; TRBD1 matches 8 bases. The ends lost 6 bases at V and 4 bases at J; junction bases unmatched: 11. The length of the CDR3 is 15 residues. Germline loops: CDR1 LGHDT, CDR2 YNNKEL (reference sequence). The CDR3 sequence is CASRGQGRLQYEQYF. The CDR3, as DNA: TGTGCCAGCAGAGGACAGGGCCGACTCCAATACGAGCAGTACTTC.

V is TRBV6-1 and J is TRBJ1-4; D might be TRBD1 (5 bases). V was pared by 2 bases and J by 1 base, with 8 bases between. Germline V gives CDR1 MNHNS, CDR2 SASEGT. The CDR3 is 15 residues long. The CDR3 spells CASSEYGGTNEKLFF. The CDR3 nucleotides read TGTGCCAGCAGTGAATACGGGGGAACTAATGAAAAACTGTTTTTT.

With regard to this clonotype: The junction departs from the called germline gene at one end, perhaps through a read error. The chain has TRBV5-1 and TRBJ2-7, with D perhaps matching TRBD2 (6 bases). There are 14 residues in the CDR3. Germline lookup yields CDR1 SGHRS and CDR2 YFSETQ. CDR3 sequence (DNA): TGTGCCAGCAGCTTAAAAGGAGTGAGCGGGGAGCAGTACTTC. Protein sequence: CASSLKGVSGEQYF.

This clonotype was seen at least ten times. The chain is built from TRBV10-3 and TRBJ1-4, with D uncertain. Germline CDR1 and CDR2: ENHRY and SYGVKD. V dropped 6 bases and J dropped 8 bases, with 16 bases sitting between them. CDR3 length: 14 residues. The chain's CDR3 is CAISPTSNWEKLFF. The CDR3 DNA reads as TGTGCCATCAGCCCGACTTCAAATTGGGAAAAACTGTTTTTT.

In its sample, this clonotype was seen many times. V usage is TRBV7-8 and J usage is TRBJ1-2; 8 bases agree with TRBD1. Per germline, CDR1 SGHVS and CDR2 FQNEAQ. This CDR3 contains 12 residues. The ends lost 4 bases at V and 8 bases at J; junction bases unmatched: 3. The CDR3 loop is CASSSDREGYTF. The CDR3 DNA is TGTGCCAGCAGCTCGGACAGGGAGGGCTACACCTTC.

Regarding this clonotype: This may arise from a read error, as a much more abundant clone is one base away. The chain employs TRBV5-8 and TRBJ1-3; perhaps TRBD1 as D (5 bases). Looked up from germline, CDR1 is SGHTS and CDR2 is YDEGEE. The CDR3 covers 14 residues. V gave up 5 bases and J gave up 2 bases, with 11 bases separating them. CDR3: CASRGGGPGNTIYF. The CDR3 DNA is TGTGCCAGCAGGGGGGGTGGCCCTGGAAACACCATATATTTT.

The chain joins TRBV29-1 to TRBJ1-1; D not certain. V lost 1 base to trimming and J lost 0 bases, with 9 bases between them. In germline, CDR1 is SQVTM, CDR2 ANQGSEA. The CDR3 is 14 amino acids. CDR3 DNA sequence: TGCAGCGTTGAAGCGGGTGGGGTGAACACTGAAGCTTTCTTT. Translating gives CSVEAGGVNTEAFF.

This CDR3 reads CACPEDTKLFF. The CDR3 DNA reads as TGTGCCTGCCCGGAAGACACAAAACTGTTTTTT. The V gene is TRBV30, the J gene TRBJ1-4, with unresolved D. The CDR3 totals 11 residues. V lost 6 bases and J 10 bases, leaving 12 bases between the germline ends. The germline gives CDR1 GTSNPN, CDR2 SVGIG (reference sequence).